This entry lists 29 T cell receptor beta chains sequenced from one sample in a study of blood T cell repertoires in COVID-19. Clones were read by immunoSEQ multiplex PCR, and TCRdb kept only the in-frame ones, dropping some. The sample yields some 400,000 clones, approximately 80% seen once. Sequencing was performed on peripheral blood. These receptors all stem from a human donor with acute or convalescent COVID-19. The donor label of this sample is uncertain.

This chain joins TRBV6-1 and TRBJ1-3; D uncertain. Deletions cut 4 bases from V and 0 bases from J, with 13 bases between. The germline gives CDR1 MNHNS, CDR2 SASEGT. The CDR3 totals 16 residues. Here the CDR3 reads CASSGLGIPSGNTIYF. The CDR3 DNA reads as TGTGCCAGCAGTGGATTGGGCATTCCCTCTGGAAACACCATATATTTT.

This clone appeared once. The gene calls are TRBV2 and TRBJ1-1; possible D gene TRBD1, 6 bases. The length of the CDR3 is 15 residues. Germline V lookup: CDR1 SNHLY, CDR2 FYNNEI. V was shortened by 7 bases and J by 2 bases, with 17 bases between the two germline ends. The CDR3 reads CASIRGQRINTEAFF. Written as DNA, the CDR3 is TGTGCCAGCATACGAGGACAGAGAATAAACACTGAAGCTTTCTTT.

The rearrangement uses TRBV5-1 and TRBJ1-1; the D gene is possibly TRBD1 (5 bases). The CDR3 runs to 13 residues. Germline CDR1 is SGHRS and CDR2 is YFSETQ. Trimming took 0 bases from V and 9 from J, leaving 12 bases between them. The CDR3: CASSLATQGQAFF. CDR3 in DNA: TGCGCCAGCAGCTTGGCCACCCAGGGCCAAGCTTTCTTT.

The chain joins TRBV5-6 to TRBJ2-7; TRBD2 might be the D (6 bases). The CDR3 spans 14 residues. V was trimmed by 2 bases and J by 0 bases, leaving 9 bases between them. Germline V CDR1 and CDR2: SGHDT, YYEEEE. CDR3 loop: CASSFLSGSYEQYF. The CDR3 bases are TGTGCCAGCAGCTTTCTTAGCGGCTCCTACGAGCAGTACTTC.

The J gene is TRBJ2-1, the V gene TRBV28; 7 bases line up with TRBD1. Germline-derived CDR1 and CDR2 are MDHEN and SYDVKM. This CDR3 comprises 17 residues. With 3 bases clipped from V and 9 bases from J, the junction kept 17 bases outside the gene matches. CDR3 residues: CASSFKGVRTGRAEQFF. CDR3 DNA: TGTGCCAGCAGTTTTAAGGGGGTGAGGACAGGTCGGGCTGAGCAGTTCTTC. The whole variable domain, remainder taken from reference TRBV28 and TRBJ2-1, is DVKVTQSSRYLVKRTGEKVFLECVQDMDHENMFWYRQDPGLGLRLIYFSYDVKMKEKGDIPEGYSVSREKKERFSLILESASTNQTSMYLCASSFKGVRTGRAEQFFGPGTRLTVL.

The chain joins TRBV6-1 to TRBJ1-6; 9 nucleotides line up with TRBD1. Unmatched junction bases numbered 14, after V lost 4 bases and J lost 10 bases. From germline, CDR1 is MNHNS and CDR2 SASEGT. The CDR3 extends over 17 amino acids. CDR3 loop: CASSGRGQGWGGSPLHF. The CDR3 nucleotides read TGTGCCAGCAGTGGCCGGGGACAGGGTTGGGGGGGATCACCCCTCCACTTT.

The CDR3 reads CAWSGQGSWNTEAFF. The CDR3 nucleotides read TGTGCCTGGAGTGGCCAGGGGTCATGGAACACTGAAGCTTTCTTT. The chain joins TRBV30 to TRBJ1-1, with D possibly TRBD1 on 6 matching bases. The germline V and J ends were trimmed by 1 base and 1 base, with 13 bases remaining between them. Per the germline V gene, CDR1 is GTSNPN and CDR2 is SVGIG (reference sequence). The CDR3 sequence is 15 residues long.

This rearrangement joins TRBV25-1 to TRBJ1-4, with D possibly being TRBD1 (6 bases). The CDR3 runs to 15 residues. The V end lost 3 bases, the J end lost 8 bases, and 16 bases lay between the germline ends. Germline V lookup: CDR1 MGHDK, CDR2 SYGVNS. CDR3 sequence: CASSDFGQSREKLFF. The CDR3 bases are TGTGCCAGCAGTGATTTTGGACAGTCACGGGAAAAACTGTTTTTT.

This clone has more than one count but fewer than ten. The CDR3 DNA is TGTGCCAGCAGCACCTTAAAACAGGGGGCGAAAATGGGGATATTTGGCTACACCTTC. It is translated as CASSTLKQGAKMGIFGYTF. The rearrangement joins TRBV21-1 to TRBJ1-2; TRBD1 was called by the table and not checked on the DNA. TRBV21-1 is a pseudogene locus. There are 19 residues in the CDR3.

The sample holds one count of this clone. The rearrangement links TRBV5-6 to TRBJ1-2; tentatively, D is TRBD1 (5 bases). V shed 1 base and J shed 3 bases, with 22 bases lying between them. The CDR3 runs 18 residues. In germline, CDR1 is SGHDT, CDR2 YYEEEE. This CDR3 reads CASSLTGTPLTRDYGYTF. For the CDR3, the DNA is TGTGCCAGCAGCTTGACAGGCACGCCGTTGACCCGCGACTATGGCTACACCTTC.

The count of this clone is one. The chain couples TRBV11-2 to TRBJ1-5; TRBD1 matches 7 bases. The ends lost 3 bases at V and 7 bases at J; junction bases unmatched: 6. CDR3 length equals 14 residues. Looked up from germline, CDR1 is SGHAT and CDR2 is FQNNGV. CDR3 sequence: CASSLTGNRQPQHF. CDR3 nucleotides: TGTGCCAGCAGCTTGACAGGGAATAGGCAGCCCCAGCATTTT.

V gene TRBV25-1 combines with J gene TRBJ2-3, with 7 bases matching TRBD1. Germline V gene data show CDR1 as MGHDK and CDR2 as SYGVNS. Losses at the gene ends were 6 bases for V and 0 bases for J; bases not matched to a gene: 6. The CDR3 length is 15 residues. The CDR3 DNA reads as TGTGCCAGCAGAGGAGACAGGGCTAGCACAGATACGCAGTATTTT. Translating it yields CASRGDRASTDTQYF. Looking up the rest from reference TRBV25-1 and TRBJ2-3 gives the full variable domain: EADIYQTPRYLVIGTGKKITLECSQTMGHDKMYWYQQDPGMELHLIHYSYGVNSTEKGDLSSESTVSRIRTEHFPLTLESARPSHTSQYLCASRGDRASTDTQYFGPGTRLTVL.

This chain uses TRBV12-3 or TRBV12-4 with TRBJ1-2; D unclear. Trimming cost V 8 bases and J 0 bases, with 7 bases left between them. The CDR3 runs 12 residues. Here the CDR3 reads CASLRANYGYTF. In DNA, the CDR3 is TGTGCCAGCTTACGAGCTAACTATGGCTACACCTTC.

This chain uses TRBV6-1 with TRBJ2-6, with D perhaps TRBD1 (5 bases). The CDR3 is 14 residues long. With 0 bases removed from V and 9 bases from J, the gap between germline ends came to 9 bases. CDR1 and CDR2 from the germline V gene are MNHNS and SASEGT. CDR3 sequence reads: CASSEAGRVNVLTF. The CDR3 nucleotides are TGTGCCAGCAGTGAAGCCGGCAGGGTCAACGTCCTGACTTTC.

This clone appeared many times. CDR3 nucleotides: TGTGCCATCAGTGAGGTCGGTAGCGGGAGACCCAATGAGCAGTTCTTC. This codes for CAISEVGSGRPNEQFF. The chain employs TRBV10-3 and TRBJ2-1; 9 positions agree with TRBD2. The CDR3 loop spans 16 amino acids. The germline CDR1 and CDR2 sequences are ENHRY and SYGVKD. Unmatched junction bases numbered 8, after V lost 2 bases and J lost 6 bases.

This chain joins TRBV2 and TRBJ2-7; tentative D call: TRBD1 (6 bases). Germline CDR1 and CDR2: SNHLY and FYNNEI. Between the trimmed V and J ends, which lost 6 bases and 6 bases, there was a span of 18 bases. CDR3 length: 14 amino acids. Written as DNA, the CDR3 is TGTGCCAGCAGAGTTCTACCGGGACACCCCGAGCAGTACTTC. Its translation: CASRVLPGHPEQYF.

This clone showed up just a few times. CDR3 loop: CASSAGTGSAYGYTF. The CDR3 region has the DNA TGTGCCAGTAGTGCTGGGACAGGGAGTGCCTATGGCTACACCTTC. This rearrangement joins TRBV19 to TRBJ1-2, with 9 bases identical to TRBD1. The V gene's germline CDR1 is LNHDA and CDR2 SQIVND (reference sequence). Unmatched junction bases numbered 8, after V lost 5 bases and J lost 4 bases. This CDR3 contains 15 residues.

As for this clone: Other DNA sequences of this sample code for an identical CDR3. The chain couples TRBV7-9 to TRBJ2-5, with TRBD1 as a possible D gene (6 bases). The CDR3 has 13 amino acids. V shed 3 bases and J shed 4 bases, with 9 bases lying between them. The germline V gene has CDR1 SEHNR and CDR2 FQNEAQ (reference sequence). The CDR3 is CASSLGRGETQYF. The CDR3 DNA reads TGTGCCAGCAGCTTGGGCAGGGGAGAGACCCAGTACTTC.

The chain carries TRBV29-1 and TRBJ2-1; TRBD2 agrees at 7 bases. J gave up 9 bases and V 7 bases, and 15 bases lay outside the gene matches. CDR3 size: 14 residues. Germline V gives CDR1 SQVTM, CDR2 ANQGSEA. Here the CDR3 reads CSAEVERGLGEQFF. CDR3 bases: TGCAGCGCGGAGGTTGAGCGGGGTCTAGGTGAGCAGTTCTTC.

Here the CDR3 DNA reads TGCAGCGTGTCAGGAACCACGGGCAATCAGCCCCAGCATTTT. Residues: CSVSGTTGNQPQHF. The V and J genes are TRBV29-1 and TRBJ1-5; D is ambiguous. Germline CDR1 and CDR2: SQVTM and ANQGSEA. The germline V and J ends were trimmed by 6 bases and 2 bases, with 14 bases remaining between them. The CDR3 sequence is 14 residues long.

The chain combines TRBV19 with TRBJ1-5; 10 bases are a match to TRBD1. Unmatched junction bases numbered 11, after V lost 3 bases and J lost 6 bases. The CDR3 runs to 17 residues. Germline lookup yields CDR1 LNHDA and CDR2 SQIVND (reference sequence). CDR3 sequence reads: CASSILFGDRGFQPQHF. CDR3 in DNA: TGTGCCAGTAGTATCTTGTTCGGGGACAGGGGTTTTCAGCCCCAGCATTTT.

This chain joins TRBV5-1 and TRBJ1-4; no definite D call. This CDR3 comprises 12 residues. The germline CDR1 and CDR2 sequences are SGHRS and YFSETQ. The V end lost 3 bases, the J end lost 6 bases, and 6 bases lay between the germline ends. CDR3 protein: CASSWLHEKLFF. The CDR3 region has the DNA TGCGCCAGCAGCTGGCTTCATGAAAAACTGTTTTTT.

In DNA form, the CDR3 reads TGTGCCAGCAGCTTAGTTCGCCGGGGAAACACTGAAGCTTTCTTT. Its protein product is CASSLVRRGNTEAFF. This chain connects TRBV7-4 to TRBJ1-1; D gene unclear. The length of the CDR3 is 15 residues. Trimming shortened V by 1 base and J by 2 bases, and 11 bases separated the two germline ends. Germline V gene sequence: CDR1 SGHVT, CDR2 SQSDAQ.

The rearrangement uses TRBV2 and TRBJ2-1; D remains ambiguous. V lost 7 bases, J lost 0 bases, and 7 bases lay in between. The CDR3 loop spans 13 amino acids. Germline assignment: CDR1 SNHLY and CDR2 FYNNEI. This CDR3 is CASKSNSYNEQFF. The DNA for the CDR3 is TGTGCCAGCAAGAGTAACTCCTACAATGAGCAGTTCTTC. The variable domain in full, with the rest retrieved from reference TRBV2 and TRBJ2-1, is EPEVTQTPSHQVTQMGQEVILRCVPISNHLYFYWYRQILGQKVEFLVSFYNNEISEKSEIFDDQFSVERPDGSNFTLKIRSTKLEDSAMYFCASKSNSYNEQFFGPGTRLTVL.

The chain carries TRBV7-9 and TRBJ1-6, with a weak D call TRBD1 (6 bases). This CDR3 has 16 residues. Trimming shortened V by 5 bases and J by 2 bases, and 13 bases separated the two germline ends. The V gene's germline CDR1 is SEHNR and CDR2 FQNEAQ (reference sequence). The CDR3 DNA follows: TGTGCCAGCAGCCCGAGAGGGGGTACCTATAATTCACCCCTCCACTTT. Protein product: CASSPRGGTYNSPLHF.

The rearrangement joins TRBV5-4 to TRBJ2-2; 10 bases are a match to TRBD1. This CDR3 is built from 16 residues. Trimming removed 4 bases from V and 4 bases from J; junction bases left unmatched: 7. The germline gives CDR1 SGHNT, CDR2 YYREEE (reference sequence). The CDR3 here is CASSKGRDRGTGELFF. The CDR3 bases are TGTGCCAGCAGCAAAGGCCGGGACAGGGGCACCGGGGAGCTGTTTTTT.

CDR3 in DNA: TGTGCTAGTGGTTTGGTAACGGGAAACTATGGCTACACCTTC. Its translation: CASGLVTGNYGYTF. The genes are TRBV12-5 and TRBJ1-2, with D unclear. Trimming took 0 bases from V and 2 from J, leaving 7 bases between them. This CDR3 contains 14 residues. Per the germline V gene, CDR1 is LGHNT and CDR2 is FRNRAP.

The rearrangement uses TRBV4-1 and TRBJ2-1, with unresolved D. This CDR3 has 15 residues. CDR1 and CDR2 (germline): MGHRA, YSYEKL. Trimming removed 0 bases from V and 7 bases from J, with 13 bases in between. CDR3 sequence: CASSQESYPRNEQFF. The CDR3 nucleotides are TGCGCCAGCAGCCAAGAAAGCTACCCCCGGAATGAGCAGTTCTTC.

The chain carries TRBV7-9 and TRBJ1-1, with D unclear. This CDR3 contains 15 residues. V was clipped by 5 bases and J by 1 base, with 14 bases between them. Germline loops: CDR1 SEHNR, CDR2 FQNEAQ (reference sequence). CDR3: CASSKNTVTNTEAFF. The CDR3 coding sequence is TGTGCCAGCAGCAAAAATACAGTGACGAACACTGAAGCTTTCTTT. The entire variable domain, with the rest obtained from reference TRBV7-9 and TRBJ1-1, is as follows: DTGVSQNPRHKITKRGQNVTFRCDPISEHNRLYWYRQTLGQGPEFLTYFQNEAQLEKSRLLSDRFSAERPKGSFSTLEIQRTEQGDSAMYLCASSKNTVTNTEAFFGQGTRLTVV.